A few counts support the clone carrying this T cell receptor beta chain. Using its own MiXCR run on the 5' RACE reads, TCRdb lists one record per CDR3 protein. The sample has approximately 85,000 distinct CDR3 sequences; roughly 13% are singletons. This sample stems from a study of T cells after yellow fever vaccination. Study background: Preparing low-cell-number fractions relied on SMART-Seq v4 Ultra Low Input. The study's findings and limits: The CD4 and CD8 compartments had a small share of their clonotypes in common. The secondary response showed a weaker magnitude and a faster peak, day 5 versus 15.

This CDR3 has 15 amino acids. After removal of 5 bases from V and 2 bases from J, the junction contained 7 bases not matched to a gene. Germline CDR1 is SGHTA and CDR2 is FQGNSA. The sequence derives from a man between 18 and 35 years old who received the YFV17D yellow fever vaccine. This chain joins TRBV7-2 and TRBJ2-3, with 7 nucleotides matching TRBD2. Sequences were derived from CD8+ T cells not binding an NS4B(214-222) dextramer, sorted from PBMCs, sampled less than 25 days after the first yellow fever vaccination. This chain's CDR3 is CASSVLGGYTDTQYF. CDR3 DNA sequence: TGTGCCAGCAGCGTATTGGGGGGGTACACAGATACGCAGTATTTT.